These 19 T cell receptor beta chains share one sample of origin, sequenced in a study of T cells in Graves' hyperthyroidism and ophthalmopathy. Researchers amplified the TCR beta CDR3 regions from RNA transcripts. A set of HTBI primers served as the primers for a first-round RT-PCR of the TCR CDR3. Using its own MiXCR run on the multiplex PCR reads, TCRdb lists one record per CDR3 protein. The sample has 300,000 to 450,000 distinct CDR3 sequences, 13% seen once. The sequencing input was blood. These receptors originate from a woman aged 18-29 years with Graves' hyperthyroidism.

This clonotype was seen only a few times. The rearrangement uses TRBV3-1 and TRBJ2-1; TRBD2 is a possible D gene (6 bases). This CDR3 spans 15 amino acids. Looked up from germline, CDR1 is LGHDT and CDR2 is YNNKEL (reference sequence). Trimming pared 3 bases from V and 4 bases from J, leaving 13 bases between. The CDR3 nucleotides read TGTGCCAGCAGCCAGTGGGCGGGGAGATACAATGAGCAGTTCTTC. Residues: CASSQWAGRYNEQFF.

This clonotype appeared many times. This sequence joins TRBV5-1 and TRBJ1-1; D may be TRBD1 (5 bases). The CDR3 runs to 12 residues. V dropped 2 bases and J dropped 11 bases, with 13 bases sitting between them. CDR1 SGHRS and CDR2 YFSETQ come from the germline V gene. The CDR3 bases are TGCGCCAGCAGCTTCGACCGTGGGGCGGCTTTCTTT. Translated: CASSFDRGAAFF.

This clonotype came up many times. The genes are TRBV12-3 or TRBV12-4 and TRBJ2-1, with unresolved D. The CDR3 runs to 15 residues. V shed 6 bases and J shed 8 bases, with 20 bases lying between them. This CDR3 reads CASSLSDRVWYEQFF. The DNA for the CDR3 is TGTGCCAGCAGCCTAAGCGATCGAGTCTGGTATGAGCAGTTCTTC.

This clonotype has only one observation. CDR3 sequence reads: CASSLRLTSGYQETQYF. CDR3 sequence (DNA): TGTGCCAGCAGCTTGCGGTTAACTAGCGGGTACCAAGAGACCCAGTACTTC. The J gene is TRBJ2-5, the V gene TRBV5-6; 9 nucleotides agree with TRBD2. The V gene's germline CDR1 is SGHDT and CDR2 YYEEEE. With 1 base clipped from V and 0 bases from J, the junction kept 7 bases outside the gene matches. This CDR3 has 17 amino acids.

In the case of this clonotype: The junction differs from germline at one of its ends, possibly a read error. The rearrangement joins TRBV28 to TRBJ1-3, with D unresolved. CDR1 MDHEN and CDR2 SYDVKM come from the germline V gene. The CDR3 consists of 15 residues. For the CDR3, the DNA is TGTGCCAGCAGTTTAGGACCGTCCTCTGGAAACACCAGATATTTT. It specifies CASSLGPSSGNTRYF.

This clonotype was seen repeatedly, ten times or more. The CDR3 spells CATSDSRDIIYEQYF. CDR3 in DNA: TGTGCCACCAGTGATTCCCGGGACATCATCTACGAGCAGTACTTC. The rearrangement joins TRBV24-1 to TRBJ2-7; D possibly corresponds to TRBD1 (6 bases). The CDR3 has 15 amino acids. V lost 2 bases and J 3 bases, leaving 13 bases between the germline ends. CDR1 is KGHDR and CDR2 is SFDVKD in the germline V gene.

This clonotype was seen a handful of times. Written as DNA, the CDR3 is TGTGCCAGCAGCTTACTAGCGCGGCCAGATACGCAGTATTTT. This translates into CASSLLARPDTQYF. The J gene is TRBJ2-3, the V gene TRBV7-3; weak D call: TRBD2 (6 bases). This CDR3 is 14 amino acids long. Germline lookup yields CDR1 SGHTA and CDR2 FQGTGA. V lost 2 bases to trimming and J lost 4 bases, with 10 bases between them.

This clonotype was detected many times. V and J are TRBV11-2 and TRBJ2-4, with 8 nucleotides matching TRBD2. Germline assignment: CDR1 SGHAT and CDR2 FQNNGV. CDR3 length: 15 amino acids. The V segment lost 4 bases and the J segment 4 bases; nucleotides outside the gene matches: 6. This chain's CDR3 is CASSSPGTRKNIQYF. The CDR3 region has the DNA TGTGCCAGCAGCTCCCCCGGGACTAGGAAAAACATTCAGTACTTC.

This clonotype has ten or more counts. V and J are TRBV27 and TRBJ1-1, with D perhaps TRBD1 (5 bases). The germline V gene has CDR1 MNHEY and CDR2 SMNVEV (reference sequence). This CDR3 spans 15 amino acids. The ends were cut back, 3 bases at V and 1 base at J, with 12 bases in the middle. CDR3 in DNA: TGTGCCAGCAGTTTCTCGGCAGGGACGAACACTGAAGCTTTCTTT. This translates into CASSFSAGTNTEAFF.

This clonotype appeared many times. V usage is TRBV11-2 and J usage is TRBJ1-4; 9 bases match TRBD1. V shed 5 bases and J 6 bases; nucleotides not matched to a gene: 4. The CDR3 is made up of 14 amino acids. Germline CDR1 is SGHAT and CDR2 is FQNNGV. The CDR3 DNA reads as TGTGCCAGCAGCCGGGACAGGGCGGATGAAAAACTGTTTTTT. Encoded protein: CASSRDRADEKLFF.

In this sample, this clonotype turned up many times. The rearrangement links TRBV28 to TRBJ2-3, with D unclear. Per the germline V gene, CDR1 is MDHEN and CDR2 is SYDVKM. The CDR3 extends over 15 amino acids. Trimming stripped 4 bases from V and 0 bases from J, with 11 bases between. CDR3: CASSYSRRSTDTQYF. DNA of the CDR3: TGTGCCAGCAGTTATAGCCGGCGTAGCACAGATACGCAGTATTTT.

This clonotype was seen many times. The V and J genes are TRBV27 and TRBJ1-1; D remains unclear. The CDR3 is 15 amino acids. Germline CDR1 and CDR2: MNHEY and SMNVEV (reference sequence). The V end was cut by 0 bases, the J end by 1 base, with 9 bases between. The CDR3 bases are TGTGCCAGCAGTTTATCTAACAGAGCGAACACTGAAGCTTTCTTT. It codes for CASSLSNRANTEAFF.

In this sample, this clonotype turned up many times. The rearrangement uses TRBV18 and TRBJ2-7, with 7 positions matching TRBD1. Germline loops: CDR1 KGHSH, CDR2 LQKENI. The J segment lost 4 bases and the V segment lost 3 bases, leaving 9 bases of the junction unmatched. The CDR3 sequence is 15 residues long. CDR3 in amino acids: CASSPTGQDLYEQYF. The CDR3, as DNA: TGTGCCAGCTCACCGACAGGACAGGATCTGTACGAGCAGTACTTC.

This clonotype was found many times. The CDR3 nucleotides are TGTGCCAGCAGGGGTGACGATGAGCAGTTCTTC. It yields the protein CASRGDDEQFF. The chain has TRBV7-9 and TRBJ2-1; unclear D gene. This CDR3 spans 11 amino acids. The germline CDR1 and CDR2 sequences are SEHNR and FQNEAQ (reference sequence). The ends were cut back, 6 bases at V and 8 bases at J, with 8 bases in the middle. The complete variable domain, with remaining parts taken from reference TRBV7-9 and TRBJ2-1, reads DTGVSQNPRHKITKRGQNVTFRCDPISEHNRLYWYRQTLGQGPEFLTYFQNEAQLEKSRLLSDRFSAERPKGSFSTLEIQRTEQGDSAMYLCASRGDDEQFFGPGTRLTVL.

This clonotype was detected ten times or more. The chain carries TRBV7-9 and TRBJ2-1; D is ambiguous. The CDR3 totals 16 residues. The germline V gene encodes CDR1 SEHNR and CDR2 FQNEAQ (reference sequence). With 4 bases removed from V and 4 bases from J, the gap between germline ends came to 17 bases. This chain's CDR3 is CASSSRLGGSYNEQFF. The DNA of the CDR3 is TGTGCCAGCAGCTCCCGCTTGGGCGGATCTTACAATGAGCAGTTCTTC.

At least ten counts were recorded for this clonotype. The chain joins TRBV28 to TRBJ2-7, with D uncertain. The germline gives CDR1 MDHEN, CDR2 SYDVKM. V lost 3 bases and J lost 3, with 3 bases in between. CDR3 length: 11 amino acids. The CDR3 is CASSFFYEQYF. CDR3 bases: TGTGCCAGCAGTTTCTTCTACGAGCAGTACTTC.

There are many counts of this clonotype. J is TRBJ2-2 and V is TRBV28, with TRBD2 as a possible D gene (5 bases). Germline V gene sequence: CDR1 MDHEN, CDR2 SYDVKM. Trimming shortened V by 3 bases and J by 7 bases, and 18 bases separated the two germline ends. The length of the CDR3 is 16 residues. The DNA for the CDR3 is TGTGCCAGCAGTTTTGGTGCTCCGGAGGCGGGCGGGGAGCTGTTTTTT. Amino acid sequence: CASSFGAPEAGGELFF.

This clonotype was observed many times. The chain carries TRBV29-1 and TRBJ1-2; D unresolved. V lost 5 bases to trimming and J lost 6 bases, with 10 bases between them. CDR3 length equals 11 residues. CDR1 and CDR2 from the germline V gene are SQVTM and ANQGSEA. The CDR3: CSVWAVNGYTF. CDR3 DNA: TGCAGCGTTTGGGCAGTCAATGGCTACACCTTC.

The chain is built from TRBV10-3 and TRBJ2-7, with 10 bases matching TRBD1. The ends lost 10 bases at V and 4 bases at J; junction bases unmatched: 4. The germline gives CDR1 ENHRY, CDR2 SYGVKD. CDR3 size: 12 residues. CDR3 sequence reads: CATEGQGYEQYF. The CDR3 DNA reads TGTGCCACCGAGGGACAGGGGTACGAGCAGTACTTC.